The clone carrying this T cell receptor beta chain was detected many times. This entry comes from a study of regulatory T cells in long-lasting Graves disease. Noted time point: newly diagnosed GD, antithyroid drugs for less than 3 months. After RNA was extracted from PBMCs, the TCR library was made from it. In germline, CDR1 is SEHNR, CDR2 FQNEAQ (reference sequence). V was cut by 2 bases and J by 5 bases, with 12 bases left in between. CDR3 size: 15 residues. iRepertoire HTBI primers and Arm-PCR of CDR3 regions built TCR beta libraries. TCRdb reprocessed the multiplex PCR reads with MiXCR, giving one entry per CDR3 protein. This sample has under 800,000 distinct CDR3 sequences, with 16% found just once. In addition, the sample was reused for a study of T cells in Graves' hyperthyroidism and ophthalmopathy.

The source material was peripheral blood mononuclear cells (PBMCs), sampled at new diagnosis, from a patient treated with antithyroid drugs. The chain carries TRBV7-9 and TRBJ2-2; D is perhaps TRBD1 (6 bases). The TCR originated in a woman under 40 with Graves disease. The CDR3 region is CASSLTKTGTGELFF. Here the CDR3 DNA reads TGTGCCAGCAGCTTAACCAAGACAGGAACCGGGGAGCTGTTTTTT.